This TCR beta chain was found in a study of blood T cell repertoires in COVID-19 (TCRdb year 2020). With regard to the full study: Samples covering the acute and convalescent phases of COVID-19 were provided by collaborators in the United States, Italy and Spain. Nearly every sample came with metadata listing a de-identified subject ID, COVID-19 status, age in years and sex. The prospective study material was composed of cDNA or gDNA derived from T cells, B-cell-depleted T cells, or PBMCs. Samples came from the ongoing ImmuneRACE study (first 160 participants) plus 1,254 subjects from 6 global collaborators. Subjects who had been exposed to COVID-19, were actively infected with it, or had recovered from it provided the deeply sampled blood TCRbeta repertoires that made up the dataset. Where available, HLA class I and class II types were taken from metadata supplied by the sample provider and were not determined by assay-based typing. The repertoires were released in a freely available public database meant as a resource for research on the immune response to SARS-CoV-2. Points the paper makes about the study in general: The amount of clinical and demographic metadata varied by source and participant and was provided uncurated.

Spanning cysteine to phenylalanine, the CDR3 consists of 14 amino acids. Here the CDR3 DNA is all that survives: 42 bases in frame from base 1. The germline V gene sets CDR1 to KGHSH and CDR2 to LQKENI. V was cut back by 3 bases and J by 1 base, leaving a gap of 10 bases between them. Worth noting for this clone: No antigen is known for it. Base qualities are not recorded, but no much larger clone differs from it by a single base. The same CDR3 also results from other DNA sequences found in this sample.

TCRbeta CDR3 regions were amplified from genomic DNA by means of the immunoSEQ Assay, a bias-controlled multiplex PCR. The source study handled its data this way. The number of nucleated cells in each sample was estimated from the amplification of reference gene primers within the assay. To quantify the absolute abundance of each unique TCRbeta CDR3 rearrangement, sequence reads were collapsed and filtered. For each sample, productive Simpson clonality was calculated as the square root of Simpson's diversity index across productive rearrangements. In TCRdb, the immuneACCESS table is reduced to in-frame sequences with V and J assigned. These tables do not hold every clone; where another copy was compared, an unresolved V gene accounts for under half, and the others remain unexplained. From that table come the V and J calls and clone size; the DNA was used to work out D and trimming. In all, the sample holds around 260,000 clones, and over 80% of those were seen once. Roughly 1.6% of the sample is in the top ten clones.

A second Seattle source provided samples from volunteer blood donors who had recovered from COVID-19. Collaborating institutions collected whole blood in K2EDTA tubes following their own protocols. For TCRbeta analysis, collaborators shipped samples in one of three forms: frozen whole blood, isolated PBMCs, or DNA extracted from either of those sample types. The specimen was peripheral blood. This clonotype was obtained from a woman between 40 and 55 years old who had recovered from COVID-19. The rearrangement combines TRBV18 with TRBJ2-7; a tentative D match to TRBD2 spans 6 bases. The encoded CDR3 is CASSPGLVSYEQYF. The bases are TGTGCCAGCTCACCGGGACTGGTATCCTACGAGCAGTACTTC.